Listed below are T cell receptor beta chains from one sample, sequenced in a study of cytomegalovirus exposure and HLA in healthy donors. Using immunoSEQ multiplex PCR, the repertoire was profiled, and TCRdb retains in-frame clones only, with some absent. This sample yields some 190,000 clones, of which around 80% are seen a single time; approximately 1.5% belongs to the top ten. The source material was PBMCs. The receptor source for this set is a man aged 35 to 55 in good health and CMV-seronegative. Both conserved end residues are part of each CDR3. The order of the fields is V gene, clone size, J gene, D gene, CDR3 protein, CDR3 DNA. D genes are given only for firm matches. The size entry is marked missing in some rows and otherwise reads once, few, many or a size class.

>TRBV6-6|NA|TRBJ1-5|NA
CASRGGQPQHF
TGTGCCAGCAGGGGGGGTCAGCCCCAGCATTTT
>TRBV5-1|NA|TRBJ2-7|NA
CASKESSASNYEQYF
TGCGCCAGCAAGGAGAGTTCGGCGTCCAACTACGAGCAGTACTTC
>TRBV4-3|NA|TRBJ2-1|NA
CASSQDHLSSSSYNEQFF
TGCGCCAGCAGCCAAGACCACTTATCTTCTAGCTCCTACAATGAGCAGTTCTTC
>TRBV27|once|TRBJ2-7|NA
CASRRPGERTREQYF
TGTGCCAGCCGAAGGCCCGGCGAGAGGACTCGAGAGCAGTACTTC
>TRBV7-2|NA|TRBJ2-2|NA
CASSFGAGWAGELFF
TGTGCCAGCAGCTTCGGGGCGGGATGGGCCGGGGAGCTGTTTTTT
>TRBV29-1|NA|TRBJ2-4|TRBD1
CSVADRGAKNIQYF
TGCAGCGTCGCTGACAGGGGCGCCAAAAACATTCAGTACTTC
>TRBV6-4|NA|TRBJ2-3|TRBD2
CASSSGSRTDTQYF
TGTGCCAGCTCTAGCGGGAGTAGGACAGATACGCAGTATTTT
>TRBV9|NA|TRBJ2-3|TRBD1
CASNGRDRDPSTDTQYF
TGTGCCAGCAATGGGAGGGACAGGGACCCAAGCACAGATACGCAGTATTTT
>TRBV2|NA|TRBJ2-7|NA
CASNRQGRGYEQYF
TGTGCCAGCAATCGACAGGGGAGGGGCTACGAGCAGTACTTC
>TRBV6-1|NA|TRBJ1-5|NA
CASSENRSNQPQHF
TGTGCCAGCAGTGAAAACAGAAGCAATCAGCCCCAGCATTTT
>TRBV9|once|TRBJ2-3|NA
CASSIREGGVTQQQYF
TGTGCCAGCAGCATCAGAGAGGGAGGAGTTACGCAGCAGCAGTATTTT
>TRBV27|NA|TRBJ1-1|TRBD1
CASSAGQGAEAFF
TGTGCCAGCAGTGCGGGACAGGGGGCGGAAGCTTTCTTT
>TRBV7-3|NA|TRBJ1-3|NA
CASSLNRAGNTIYF
TGTGCCAGCAGCTTAAACAGGGCTGGAAACACCATATATTTT
>TRBV5-4|NA|TRBJ2-7|TRBD2
CASSPKAGGRTYEQYF
TGTGCCAGCAGCCCAAAAGCGGGGGGGCGGACCTACGAGCAGTACTTC
>TRBV6-5|NA|TRBJ2-7|TRBD2
CASWDRLAGSYEQYF
TGTGCCAGCTGGGATAGGCTAGCGGGGTCCTACGAGCAGTACTTC
>TRBV6-4|NA|TRBJ2-1|TRBD2
CASRPTSGSGEQFF
TGTGCCAGCAGACCGACTAGCGGGAGTGGAGAGCAGTTCTTC
>TRBV9|once|TRBJ1-5|NA
CASSVGLQQPQHF
TGTGCCAGCAGCGTAGGACTCCAGCAGCCCCAGCATTTT
>TRBV19|NA|TRBJ1-4|TRBD1
CASSGRHRGSNEKLFF
TGTGCCAGTAGTGGACGTCACAGGGGGTCCAATGAAAAACTGTTTTTT
>TRBV4-2|NA|TRBJ2-1|NA
CASSQDNLATSSYNEQFF
TGTGCCAGCAGCCAAGATAATCTAGCGACAAGCTCCTACAATGAGCAGTTCTTC
>TRBV7-7|NA|TRBJ2-2|TRBD2
CASSSLAGGRNTGELFF
TGTGCTAGCAGCTCACTAGCGGGAGGGCGTAACACCGGGGAGCTGTTTTTT
>TRBV7-2|once|TRBJ2-5|NA
CASSSGTSWGREETQYF
TGTGCCAGCAGCTCGGGAACCTCTTGGGGCCGGGAGGAGACCCAGTACTTC
>TRBV29-1|NA|TRBJ2-7|TRBD1
CSVFTPGQGRREQYF
TGCAGCGTTTTCACCCCGGGACAGGGACGGCGCGAGCAGTACTTC
>TRBV18|NA|TRBJ1-1|NA
CASSERGYTEAFF
TGTGCCAGCTCAGAAAGGGGTTACACTGAAGCTTTCTTT
>TRBV27|once|TRBJ2-4|TRBD1
CASSSRTGGFKNIQYF
TGTGCCAGCAGTTCTAGGACAGGGGGCTTCAAAAACATTCAGTACTTC
>TRBV9|NA|TRBJ2-7|NA
CASSANTATGIYEQYF
TGTGCCAGCAGCGCCAATACGGCCACAGGCATCTACGAGCAGTACTTC
>TRBV6-1|few|TRBJ1-5|NA
CASIVGQPSNQPQHF
TGTGCCAGCATTGTCGGACAGCCCAGCAATCAGCCCCAGCATTTT
>TRBV5-6|NA|TRBJ2-7|NA
CASSLGQFSYEQYF
TGTGCCAGCAGCTTGGGACAGTTCTCCTACGAGCAGTACTTC
>TRBV7-7|NA|TRBJ2-5|NA
CASSFLPGKQETQYF
TGTGCTAGCAGCTTTCTCCCAGGGAAACAAGAGACCCAGTACTTC
>TRBV6-4|NA|TRBJ1-5|NA
CASRSPGRYSNQPQHF
TGTGCCAGCCGGTCGCCGGGTCGATATAGCAATCAGCCCCAGCATTTT
>TRBV11-2|NA|TRBJ1-2|NA
CASSFIWGTGYTF
TGTGCCAGCAGCTTTATCTGGGGCACTGGCTACACCTTC
>TRBV18|NA|TRBJ1-5|NA
CASSLTDSAENQPQHF
TGTGCCAGCTCACTGACGGACAGTGCGGAAAATCAGCCCCAGCATTTT
>TRBV9|NA|TRBJ2-3|TRBD2
CASSVGGLAGGTDTQYF
TGTGCCAGCAGCGTAGGGGGACTAGCGGGGGGCACAGATACGCAGTATTTT
>TRBV2|NA|TRBJ2-7|NA
CASTPLGSGGEQYF
TGTGCCAGCACCCCACTAGGTTCGGGTGGCGAGCAGTACTTC
>TRBV27|NA|TRBJ2-7|TRBD2
CASSPGLAVPHYEQYF
TGTGCCAGCAGTCCCGGACTAGCGGTTCCACACTACGAGCAGTACTTC
>TRBV6-1|NA|TRBJ2-7|TRBD2
CASSREGRGGEQYF
TGTGCCAGCAGTCGGGAGGGGCGGGGAGGGGAGCAGTACTTC
>TRBV28|NA|TRBJ2-5|NA
CASSLLQGVETQYF
TGTGCCAGCAGTTTACTTCAGGGCGTCGAGACCCAGTACTTC
>TRBV19|NA|TRBJ2-7|TRBD1
CASSPTFLTGSYEQYF
TGTGCCAGTAGTCCTACCTTTTTGACAGGGTCCTACGAGCAGTACTTC
>TRBV19|few|TRBJ1-1|NA
CASTRGLKNTEAFF
TGTGCCAGTACCCGGGGACTCAAGAACACTGAAGCTTTCTTT
>TRBV18|NA|TRBJ1-4|NA
CASSPGSATNEKLFF
TGTGCCAGCTCCCCCGGGAGTGCAACTAATGAAAAACTGTTTTTT
>TRBV18|NA|TRBJ2-2|TRBD2
CASSPPSGRAAGELFF
TGTGCCAGCTCACCACCGAGCGGGAGGGCCGCCGGGGAGCTGTTTTTT
>TRBV30|NA|TRBJ2-2|NA
CACSHGIGELFF
TGTGCCTGCTCCCACGGGATCGGGGAGCTGTTTTTT
>TRBV20-1|NA|TRBJ2-3|NA
CSAPQDTQYF
TGCAGTGCTCCCCAGGATACGCAGTATTTT
>TRBV14|NA|TRBJ2-5|TRBD1
CASSSGTVLQETQYF
TGTGCCAGCAGTTCCGGGACAGTTCTTCAAGAGACCCAGTACTTC
>TRBV7-2|NA|TRBJ2-7|TRBD1
CASSLPLTGASYEQYF
TGTGCCAGCAGTCTTCCGCTGACAGGGGCTTCCTACGAGCAGTACTTC
>TRBV5-1|NA|TRBJ2-3|NA
CASSLASGLGTDTQYF
TGCGCCAGCAGCTTGGCCTCAGGGCTGGGGACAGATACGCAGTATTTT
>TRBV7-8|once|TRBJ1-2|NA
CASSLGSGGDGYTF
TGTGCCAGCAGCTTAGGTTCGGGGGGGGATGGCTACACCTTC
>TRBV29-1|NA|TRBJ2-2|TRBD2
CSVTSGKVGELFF
TGCAGCGTGACTAGCGGGAAGGTCGGGGAGCTGTTTTTT
>TRBV7-2|NA|TRBJ1-2|NA
CASSPERAWGYTF
TGTGCCAGCAGCCCCGAGCGGGCCTGGGGCTACACCTTC
>TRBV19|once|TRBJ2-5|TRBD2
CASRSTSGSQETQYF
TGTGCCAGTAGGTCGACTAGCGGGAGCCAAGAGACCCAGTACTTC
>TRBV7-9|NA|TRBJ1-4|NA
CASSPDRTTNEKLFF
TGTGCCAGCAGCCCAGACAGAACAACTAATGAAAAACTGTTTTTT
>TRBV4-2|NA|TRBJ2-1|NA
CASSQVAGEQFF
TGTGCCAGCAGCCAAGTTGCGGGAGAGCAGTTCTTC
>TRBV5-6|NA|TRBJ2-5|TRBD2
CASSYTGLPWETQYF
TGTGCCAGCAGCTACACGGGACTACCCTGGGAGACCCAGTACTTC
>TRBV6-5|once|TRBJ1-1|NA
CASSYRIDSPEAFF
TGTGCCAGCAGTTACCGAATCGACAGCCCTGAAGCTTTCTTT